The rows below give T cell receptor beta chains drawn from one sample of a study of T cells in Graves' hyperthyroidism and ophthalmopathy. TCRdb re-called the multiplex PCR reads with MiXCR, one entry per CDR3 protein. The table has about 640,000 distinct CDR3 sequences, around 15% seen once. Material: blood. The source of these receptors is a woman aged 50 to 65 with Graves' ophthalmopathy. CDR3s include the opening cysteine and the closing phenylalanine or tryptophan. A D gene is named only where the DNA matches it firmly. Not all rows give a size; the values are once, few, many and, for expanded clones, a class.

d_call clone_size j_call v_call cdr3_nt cdr3_aa
NA many TRBJ2-1 TRBV7-9 TGTGCCAGCAGCTTAGTTCCAGGCAATGAGCAGTTCTTC CASSLVPGNEQFF
TRBD1 many TRBJ2-5 TRBV9 TGTGCCAGCAGCGTAGTAGGACAGGTCCAAGAGACCCAGTACTTC CASSVVGQVQETQYF
TRBD1 many TRBJ1-1 TRBV5-1 TGCGCCAGCAGCTCCGGACAGGACACTGAAGCTTTCTTT CASSSGQDTEAFF
TRBD1 many TRBJ1-2 TRBV20-1 TGCAGTGCTAGAGAGAGGACAGGGAAGGATGGCTACACCTTC CSARERTGKDGYTF
NA many TRBJ1-2 TRBV3-1 TGTGCCAGCAGCCAAGCGGAGGGTCTCTATGGCTACACCTTC CASSQAEGLYGYTF
TRBD1 many TRBJ2-1 TRBV2 TGTGCCAGCAGTGAACAGGGACAGATCAATGAGCAGTTCTTC CASSEQGQINEQFF
TRBD1 few TRBJ2-3 TRBV28 TGTGCCAGCAGGTCGTGGGACAGATACACAGATACGCAGTATTTT CASRSWDRYTDTQYF
TRBD1 many TRBJ2-1 TRBV28 TGTGCCAGCACTATACGACAGGGCCCATATAATGAGCAGTTCTTC CASTIRQGPYNEQFF
TRBD1 many TRBJ2-1 TRBV7-2 TGTGCCAGCAGCGTGACAGGGGGATTCTACAATGAGCAGTTCTTC CASSVTGGFYNEQFF
NA many TRBJ2-5 TRBV12-3/TRBV12-4 TGTGCCAGCAGTTTCAGGGTGCAAGAGACCCAGTACTTC CASSFRVQETQYF
NA many TRBJ2-1 TRBV24-1 TGTGCCACCAGTGATTTAGGGGGAGACAATGAGCAGTTCTTC CATSDLGGDNEQFF
NA many TRBJ2-1 TRBV20-1 TGCAGTGCTAGAGATTGGACAGAAAACAATGAGCAGTTCTTC CSARDWTENNEQFF
NA many TRBJ2-5 TRBV4-3 TGCGCCAGCAGCCAAGATACCAGAGAGACCCAGTACTTC CASSQDTRETQYF
NA NA TRBJ2-5 TRBV6-2/TRBV6-3 TGTGCCAGCAGTTACTCCCTCGGAGCGGCCCAAGAGACCCAGTACTTC CASSYSLGAAQETQYF
NA few TRBJ2-1 TRBV19 TGTGCCAGTAGTATACTGGGAGGCTCCTACAATGAGCAGTTCTTC CASSILGGSYNEQFF
NA NA TRBJ2-1 TRBV28 TGTGCCAGCAGTTTGGGGGGATCCTACAATGGGCAGTTCTTC CASSLGGSYNGQFF
TRBD2 NA TRBJ2-3 TRBV4-3 TGCGCCAGCAGCCCAAGGACTCCGGGACTAGTAACGGATACGCAGTATTTT CASSPRTPGLVTDTQYF
NA many TRBJ2-7 TRBV11-2 TGTGCCAGCAGCCCCTTAGGGGGAGTGACGTACGAGCAGTACTTC CASSPLGGVTYEQYF
NA NA TRBJ1-2 TRBV6-1 TGTGCCAGCAGTCGAACCTGGACCAAAGGGAATGGCTACACCTTC CASSRTWTKGNGYTF
NA many TRBJ2-1 TRBV7-9 TGTGCCAGCAGCCGTCAGGGGGGATGGACTGTATCCTACAATGAGCAGTTCTTC CASSRQGGWTVSYNEQFF
TRBD1 many TRBJ2-7 TRBV24-1 TGTGCCACCAGTGATTTGCGAGCGGACAGGGATTCGTCCAGCTCCTACGAGCAGTACTTC CATSDLRADRDSSSSYEQYF
NA many TRBJ1-2 TRBV28 TGTGCCAGCAGTTTCGGGACGGCAACTAACTATGGCTACACCTTC CASSFGTATNYGYTF
NA many TRBJ1-5 TRBV5-6 TGTGCCAGCAGCTCTTGGAGCCTCCCCCGTTCAAGTCTACCTCAGCCCCAGCATTTT CASSSWSLPRSSLPQPQHF
NA few TRBJ2-7 TRBV11-3 TGTGCCAGCAGCTTAGATCTCAGCATCGAGCAGTACTTC CASSLDLSIEQYF
TRBD1 many TRBJ1-4 TRBV7-9 TGTGCCAGCAGCCCTCGGGACAGGGGCGACGGTGAACTGTTTTTT CASSPRDRGDGELFF
TRBD2 many TRBJ2-7 TRBV28 TGTGCCAGCAGTTTCCTTAGCGGGAGCTACGAGCAGTACTTC CASSFLSGSYEQYF
NA few TRBJ2-3 TRBV6-2/TRBV6-3 TGTGCCAGCAGTTTTATCGGCGTTACAGATACGCAGTATTTT CASSFIGVTDTQYF
NA many TRBJ1-5 TRBV30 TGTGCCTGGAGTGTTGCCAACAATCAGCCCCAGCATTTT CAWSVANNQPQHF
TRBD2 many TRBJ2-3 TRBV11-3 TGTGCCAGCAGCTTAGGTCTGACTAGCGGGAGTCCAGATACGCAGTATTTT CASSLGLTSGSPDTQYF
TRBD2 many TRBJ2-3 TRBV2 TGTGCCAGCAGTGGACTAGCGGGAGATACGCAGTATTTT CASSGLAGDTQYF
NA many TRBJ2-2 TRBV20-1 TGCAGTGCTAGAGTGGCTGACCGAGGGGCCGGGGAGCTGTTTTTT CSARVADRGAGELFF
NA NA TRBJ2-3 TRBV10-2 TGCGCCAGCAGTTCTTACTCCCGGACCACAGATACGCAGTATTTT CASSSYSRTTDTQYF
NA NA TRBJ2-1 TRBV25-1 TGTGCCAGCAGGGGAAGGAGAGGAGACAATGAGCAGTTCTTC CASRGRRGDNEQFF
TRBD2 NA TRBJ2-2 TRBV24-1 TGTGCCACCAGTGAACTAGCGGGAGCCACCGGGGAGCTGTTTTTT CATSELAGATGELFF
TRBD2 NA TRBJ2-5 TRBV9 TGTGCCAGCAGCCAAGGGACTAGCGTTCAAGAGACCCAGTACTTC CASSQGTSVQETQYF
NA many TRBJ2-7 TRBV11-1 TGTGCCAGCAGCCGTCATCAACTACAGGGCTACGAGCAGTACTTC CASSRHQLQGYEQYF
TRBD2 many TRBJ2-3 TRBV28 TGTGCCAGCAGTTTTAGCGGGATAAGCACAGATACGCAGTATTTT CASSFSGISTDTQYF
TRBD2 many TRBJ2-1 TRBV2 TGTGCCAGCAGTGACACCGGGACTAGCGGGAATAATGAGCAGTTCTTC CASSDTGTSGNNEQFF